The T cell receptor beta chain under discussion was sequenced for a study of T cell responses to AZD1222 COVID-19 vaccine. Study findings and constraints: In all cases, repertoires were sampled only after the peak T cell response. Distributed over spike, vaccine-associated CD4 TCRs predominated at 160-218 and 743-854.

TCRdb's copy holds only in-frame clones and misses some; the assay was immunoSEQ multiplex PCR. This table has around 170,000 clones, about 90% appearing once. About this clone itself: No antigen is known for it.

Trimming pared 4 bases from V and 0 bases from J, leaving 19 bases between. CDR3 size: 18 residues. CDR1 and CDR2 (germline): MDHEN, SYDVKM. Pooled in the analysis were second doses at about 4 or about 12 weeks. The material was peripheral blood, obtained 28 days after the second AZD1222 dose. The chain recombines TRBV28 with TRBJ1-5, with D maybe TRBD1 (5 bases). This receptor was identified in an adult who received the AZD1222 COVID-19 vaccine. CDR3 amino acids: CASSSPGTTPYSNQPQHF. CDR3 sequence (DNA): TGTGCCAGCAGTTCTCCCGGGACGACGCCATATAGCAATCAGCCCCAGCATTTT. The variable domain in full, completed from reference TRBV28 and TRBJ1-5, reads DVKVTQSSRYLVKRTGEKVFLECVQDMDHENMFWYRQDPGLGLRLIYFSYDVKMKEKGDIPEGYSVSREKKERFSLILESASTNQTSMYLCASSSPGTTPYSNQPQHFGDGTRLSIL.